This TCR beta chain was documented in a study of CD8+ T cells in alopecia areata. In its sample, this clone was seen once. This CDR3 spans 15 amino acids. Between the trimmed V and J ends, which lost 5 bases and 4 bases, there was a span of 18 bases. The germline gives CDR1 MNHEY, CDR2 SMNVEV (reference sequence). TCR sequencing used cDNA made by reverse transcription of extracted RNA. Some clones are missing from TCRdb's copy, which holds only in-frame ones; the method was immunoSEQ multiplex PCR. The profile shows 150,000 or so clones, over 70% of them singletons. The sequence was obtained from a human donor with alopecia areata. The gene calls are TRBV27 and TRBJ2-7, with D perhaps TRBD1 (6 bases). The source material was CD8+ T cells sorted from blood, sampled at week 0. In DNA, the CDR3 is TGTGCCAGCAGTCTACTCAGGGGTCCTTCGTACGAGCAGTACTTC. This gives the protein CASSLLRGPSYEQYF.